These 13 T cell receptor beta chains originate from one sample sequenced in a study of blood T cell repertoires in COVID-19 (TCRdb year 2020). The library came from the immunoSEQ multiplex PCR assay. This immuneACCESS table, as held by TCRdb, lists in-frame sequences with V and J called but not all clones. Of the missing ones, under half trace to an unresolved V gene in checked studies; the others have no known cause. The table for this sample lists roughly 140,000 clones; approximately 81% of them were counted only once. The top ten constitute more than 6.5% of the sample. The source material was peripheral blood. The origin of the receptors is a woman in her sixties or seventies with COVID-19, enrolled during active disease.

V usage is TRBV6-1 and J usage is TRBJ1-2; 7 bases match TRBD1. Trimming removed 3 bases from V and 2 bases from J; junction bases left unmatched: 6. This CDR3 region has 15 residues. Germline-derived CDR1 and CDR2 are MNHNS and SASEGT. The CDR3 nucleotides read TGTGCCAGCAGTGAGGAGAGGGGGCTAAACTATGGCTACACCTTC. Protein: CASSEERGLNYGYTF.

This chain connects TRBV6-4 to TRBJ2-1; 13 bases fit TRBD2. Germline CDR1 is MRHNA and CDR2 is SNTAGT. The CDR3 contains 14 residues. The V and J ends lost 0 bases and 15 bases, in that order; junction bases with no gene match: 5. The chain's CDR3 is CASSDSSTSGRVFF. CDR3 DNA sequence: TGTGCCAGCAGTGACTCGAGCACTAGCGGGAGGGTGTTCTTC.

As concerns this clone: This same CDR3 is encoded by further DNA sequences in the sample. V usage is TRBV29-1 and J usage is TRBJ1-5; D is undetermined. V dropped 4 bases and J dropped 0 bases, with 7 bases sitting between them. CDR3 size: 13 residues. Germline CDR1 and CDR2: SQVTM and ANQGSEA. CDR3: CSVGRDSNQPQHF. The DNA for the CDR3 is TGCAGCGTTGGGAGGGATAGCAATCAGCCCCAGCATTTT.

The CDR3 bases are TGCGCCAGCAGCTTGGCATTGGACAGGGGCCAAGAGACCCAGTACTTC. Its protein is CASSLALDRGQETQYF. The chain is built from TRBV5-1 and TRBJ2-5; 9 nucleotides align to TRBD1. V gave up 0 bases and J gave up 1 base; unmatched junction bases: 4. Germline CDR1 reads SGHRS; CDR2 reads YFSETQ. The CDR3 totals 16 residues.

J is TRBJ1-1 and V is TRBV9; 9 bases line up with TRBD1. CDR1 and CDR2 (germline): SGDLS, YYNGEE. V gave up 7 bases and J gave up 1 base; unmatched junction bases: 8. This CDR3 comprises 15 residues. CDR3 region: CASRDPGQGNTEAFF. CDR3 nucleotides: TGTGCCAGCCGAGACCCGGGACAGGGGAACACTGAAGCTTTCTTT.

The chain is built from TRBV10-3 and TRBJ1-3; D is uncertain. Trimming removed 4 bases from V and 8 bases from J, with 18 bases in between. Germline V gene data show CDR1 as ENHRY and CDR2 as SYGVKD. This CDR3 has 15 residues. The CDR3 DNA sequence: TGTGCCATCAGTGTCGGACGAGCAAACGGGGACACCATATATTTT. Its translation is CAISVGRANGDTIYF.

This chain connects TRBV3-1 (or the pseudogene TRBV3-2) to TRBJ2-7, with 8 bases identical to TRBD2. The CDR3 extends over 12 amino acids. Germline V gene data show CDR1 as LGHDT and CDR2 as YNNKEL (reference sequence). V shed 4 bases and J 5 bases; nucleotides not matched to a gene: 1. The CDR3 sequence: CASSRGLDEQYV. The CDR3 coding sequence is TGTGCCAGCAGCCGGGGACTAGACGAGCAGTACGTC.

CDR3 in DNA: TGTGCCAGCAGCGACGGGAGACACCCTAATGAAAAACTGTTTTTT. Protein: CASSDGRHPNEKLFF. The genes are TRBV14 and TRBJ1-4; D is uncertain. The V end was cut by 5 bases, the J end by 3 bases, with 13 bases between. CDR1 SGHDN and CDR2 FVKESK come from the germline V gene. The CDR3 covers 15 residues.

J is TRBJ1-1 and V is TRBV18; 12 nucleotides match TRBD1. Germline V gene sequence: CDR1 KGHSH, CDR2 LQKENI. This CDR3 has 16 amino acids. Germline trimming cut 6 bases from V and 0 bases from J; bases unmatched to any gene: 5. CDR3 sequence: CASSEGQGALNTEAFF. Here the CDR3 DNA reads TGTGCCAGCTCGGAGGGACAGGGGGCATTGAACACTGAAGCTTTCTTT.

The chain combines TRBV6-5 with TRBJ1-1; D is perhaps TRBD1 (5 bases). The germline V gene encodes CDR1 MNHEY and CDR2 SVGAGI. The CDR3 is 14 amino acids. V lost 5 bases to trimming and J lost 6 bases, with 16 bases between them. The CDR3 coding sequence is TGTGCCAGCAGTCCCCTGGGGGGGAGGGCTGAAGCTTTCTTT. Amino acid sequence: CASSPLGGRAEAFF.

The CDR3 region is CSESGTGGETQYF. In nucleotides, the CDR3 is TGCAGCGAATCCGGGACAGGGGGGGAGACCCAGTACTTC. The rearrangement uses TRBV29-1 and TRBJ2-5, with TRBD1 matching 11 bases. CDR1 and CDR2 from the germline V gene are SQVTM and ANQGSEA. V lost 7 bases, J lost 5 bases, and 6 bases stayed unmatched. This CDR3 comprises 13 residues.

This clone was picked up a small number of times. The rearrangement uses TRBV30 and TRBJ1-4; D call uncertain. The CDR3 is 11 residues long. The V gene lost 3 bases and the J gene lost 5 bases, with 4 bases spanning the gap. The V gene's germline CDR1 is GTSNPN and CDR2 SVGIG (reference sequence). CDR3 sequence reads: CAWSLNEKLFF. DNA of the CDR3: TGTGCCTGGAGCCTGAATGAAAAACTGTTTTTT. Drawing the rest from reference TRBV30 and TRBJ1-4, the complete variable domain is SQTIHQWPATLVQPVGSPLSLECTVEGTSNPNLYWYRQAAGRGLQLLFYSVGIGQISSEVPQNLSASRPQDRQFILSSKKLLLSDSGFYLCAWSLNEKLFFGSGTQLSVL.

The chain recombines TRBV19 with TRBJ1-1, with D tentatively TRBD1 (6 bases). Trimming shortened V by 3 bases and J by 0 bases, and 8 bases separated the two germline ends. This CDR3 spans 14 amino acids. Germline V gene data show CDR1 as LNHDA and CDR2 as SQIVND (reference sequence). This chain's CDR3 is CASSMDRLNTEAFF. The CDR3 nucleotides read TGTGCCAGTAGTATGGACAGACTGAACACTGAAGCTTTCTTT.